A selection of T cell receptor beta chains follows, all from one sample in a study of OX40 agonist ivuxolimab in advanced cancers. Some clones are missing from TCRdb's copy, which holds only in-frame ones; the method was immunoSEQ multiplex PCR. The data hold about 48,000 clones, with approximately 90% observed a single time. The sample was CD4+ or CD8+ T cells sorted from blood, taken in a trial of the OX40 agonist ivuxolimab. The receptor set was obtained from an adult with an advanced solid tumor such as melanoma, head and neck, liver or kidney cancer. Both conserved end residues are part of each CDR3. A D gene is named only where the DNA matches it firmly. A row's size may be missing; if present it is once, few, many or a size class.

size,V,J,D,DNA,CDR3
-,TRBV5-1,TRBJ2-7,-,TGCGCCAGCAGCTTGGCCGGGATGGGGGGCTACGAGCAGTACTTC,CASSLAGMGGYEQYF
-,TRBV23-1,TRBJ2-3,-,TGCGCCAGCAGTCTCCTCCCAGATACGCAGTATTTT,CASSLLPDTQYF
once,TRBV28,TRBJ1-5,-,TGTGCCAGCAGTTGGGTTACTAATAGCAATCAGCCCCAGCATTTT,CASSWVTNSNQPQHF
-,TRBV6-5,TRBJ1-3,-,TGTGCCAGCAGTTACTCCAGGGGACCTGGAAACACCATATATTTT,CASSYSRGPGNTIYF
-,TRBV7-6,TRBJ2-2,-,TGTGCCAGCAGCTCCCCGACAAGCCCGAACACCGGGGAGCTGTTTTTT,CASSSPTSPNTGELFF
-,TRBV10-3,TRBJ2-7,-,TGTGCCACTGCAGACAGATCTAACTACGAGCAGTACTTC,CATADRSNYEQYF
-,TRBV5-6,TRBJ2-7,TRBD1,TGTGCCAGCAGCACGGGGACAGCCTCCTACGAGCAGTACTTC,CASSTGTASYEQYF
-,TRBV4-1,TRBJ1-2,-,TGCGCCAGCAGCGAGGACGTATATATGGGCTACACCTTC,CASSEDVYMGYTF
-,TRBV4-3,TRBJ1-3,-,TGCGCCAGCAGCCAAGGGCTGCCCTCTGGAAACACCATATATTTT,CASSQGLPSGNTIYF
-,TRBV18,TRBJ2-7,-,TGTGCCAGCTCACCGCCTGACGGACCAAGGGGCTACGAGCAGTACTTC,CASSPPDGPRGYEQYF
-,TRBV27,TRBJ1-5,TRBD1,TGTGCCAGCCGGCAGGGACAGGAGAGCAATCAGCCCCAGCATTTT,CASRQGQESNQPQHF
-,TRBV6-5,TRBJ2-6,-,TGTGCCAGCACTCAAGGTGGGGCCAACGTCCTGACTTTC,CASTQGGANVLTF
once,TRBV27,TRBJ2-7,-,TGTGCCAGCAGTCTCCAAGGGGTTACAGGATTCCCCTACGAGCAGTACTTC,CASSLQGVTGFPYEQYF
-,TRBV11-2,TRBJ2-1,TRBD2,TGTGCCAGCAGCTTTCGGGGGGGCCCCTACAATGAGCAGTTCTTC,CASSFRGGPYNEQFF
once,TRBV9,TRBJ2-7,TRBD2,TGTGCCAGCAGCGTTTCGGAACTAGCGGCCGCCTACGAGCAGTACTTC,CASSVSELAAAYEQYF
-,TRBV6-5,TRBJ2-3,-,TGTGCCAGCAGTTTAGGCCTAAGCACAGATACGCAGTATTTT,CASSLGLSTDTQYF
-,TRBV28,TRBJ1-4,-,TGTGCCAGCAGTTTGGGTAAAAAACTGTTTTTT,CASSLGKKLFF
-,TRBV9,TRBJ1-1,-,TGTGCCAGCAGCCCAGGCGGGGATGAAGCTTTCTTT,CASSPGGDEAFF
-,TRBV10-3,TRBJ2-7,TRBD2,TGTGCCACCGGGGGGGCCTACGAGCAGTACTTC,CATGGAYEQYF
-,TRBV7-6,TRBJ2-7,TRBD1,TGTGCCAGCAGCCCTGGGACAGGTGCCCAACACGAGCAGTACTTC,CASSPGTGAQHEQYF
once,TRBV28,TRBJ1-6,-,TGTGCCAGCAGTTTTTGGGCCGTCCGCAGCCCCCCCCACTTT,CASSFWAVRSPPHF
-,TRBV27,TRBJ2-1,TRBD1,TGTGCCAGCAGTTACCGGGACAGCTACAATGAGCAGTTCTTC,CASSYRDSYNEQFF
-,TRBV28,TRBJ1-2,-,TGTGCCAGCAGTATTCTCGAGAGGGGGTCGGATGGCTACACCTTC,CASSILERGSDGYTF
-,TRBV5-6,TRBJ2-3,TRBD2,TGTGCCAGCAGCCGGAATGACAGGACTAGCGCGGACACAGATACGCAGTATTTT,CASSRNDRTSADTDTQYF
-,TRBV11-2,TRBJ1-2,-,TGTGCCAGCAGCTTAACAGACTATGGCTACACCTTC,CASSLTDYGYTF
-,TRBV27,TRBJ2-7,-,TGTGCCAGCAGGGATGGGTACAGGGTAACCGAGCAGTACTTC,CASRDGYRVTEQYF
-,TRBV11-3,TRBJ2-5,TRBD2,TGTGCCAGCAGCTCACCTATACTGGGGAGGGGAGAGACCCAGTACTTC,CASSSPILGRGETQYF
-,TRBV5-1,TRBJ1-6,-,TGCGCCAGCAGCTTGGCTCCGCTTAATTCACCCCTCCACTTT,CASSLAPLNSPLHF
-,TRBV30,TRBJ2-3,TRBD2,TGTGCCGGGAGGGGAGGTACAGATACGCAGTATTTT,CAGRGGTDTQYF
-,TRBV7-9,TRBJ1-4,TRBD1,TGTGCCAGCAGCCAAGAGGGACAGGGCGCGATAAATGAAAAACTGTTTTTT,CASSQEGQGAINEKLFF
-,TRBV5-1,TRBJ2-5,-,TGCGCCAGCAGCTTGGGAGGGCGGAAGGGACAAGAGACCCAGTACTTC,CASSLGGRKGQETQYF
-,TRBV7-9,TRBJ1-3,-,TGTGCCAGCAGCTTAGCTGAGGTCTCTGGAAACACCATATATTTT,CASSLAEVSGNTIYF
-,TRBV6-5,TRBJ1-2,-,TGTGCCAGCGGGGCGAATGGTGGCTACACCTTC,CASGANGGYTF
-,TRBV19,TRBJ2-5,TRBD1,TGTGCCAGTAGTCCCGGGACAGGGGACGAGACCCAGTACTTC,CASSPGTGDETQYF
-,TRBV28,TRBJ2-7,-,TGTGCCAGCAGTCCTGACGAGTACGAGCAGTACTTC,CASSPDEYEQYF
-,TRBV28,TRBJ1-6,-,TGTGCCAGCACCCGGATCATCAGGGTTGGGATGGATTCACCCCTCCACTTT,CASTRIIRVGMDSPLHF
-,TRBV11-2,TRBJ2-4,-,TGTGCCAGCAGCTTAAAGGGGTTAGCCAAAAACATTCAGTACTTC,CASSLKGLAKNIQYF
-,TRBV7-6,TRBJ2-7,-,TGTGCCAGCAGCTTAGGACAGGACGTCGACGAGCAGTACTTC,CASSLGQDVDEQYF
-,TRBV9,TRBJ2-3,-,TGTGCCAGCAGCGCCTCAGTGGGTACAGATACGCAGTATTTT,CASSASVGTDTQYF
once,TRBV28,TRBJ2-5,TRBD2,TGTGCCAGCCAAATCACAGCTGCGGCTACGAGCGGGGGGAATCAAGAGACCCAGTACTTC,CASQITAAATSGGNQETQYF